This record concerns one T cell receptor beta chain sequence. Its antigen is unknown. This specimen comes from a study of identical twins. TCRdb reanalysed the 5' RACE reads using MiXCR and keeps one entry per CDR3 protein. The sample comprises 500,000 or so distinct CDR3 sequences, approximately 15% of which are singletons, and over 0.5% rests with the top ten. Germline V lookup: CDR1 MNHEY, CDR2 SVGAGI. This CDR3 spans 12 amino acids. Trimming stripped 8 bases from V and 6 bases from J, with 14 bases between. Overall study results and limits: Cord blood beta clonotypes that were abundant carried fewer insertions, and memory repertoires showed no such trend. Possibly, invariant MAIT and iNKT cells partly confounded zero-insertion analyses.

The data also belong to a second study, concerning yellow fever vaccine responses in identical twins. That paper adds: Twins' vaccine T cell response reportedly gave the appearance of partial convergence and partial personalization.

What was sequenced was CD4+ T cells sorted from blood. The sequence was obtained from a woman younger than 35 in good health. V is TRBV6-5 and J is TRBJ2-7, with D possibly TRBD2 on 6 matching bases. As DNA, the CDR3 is TGTGCCAGCTCCGGGGGTCGTCTCGAGCAGTACTTC. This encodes CASSGGRLEQYF.